This T cell receptor beta chain is from a study of blood T cells in healthy people across ages. For the second PCR, which ran for about 6 to 12 cycles, a sample-barcoded 5' primer and a J-beta primer mix were used. TCRdb ran MiXCR on the 5' RACE reads and lists one entry per CDR3 protein. The table includes around 800,000 distinct CDR3 sequences, around 42% detected once. There are a few counts of this clonotype. Material for sequencing was blood. The receptor was isolated from a man aged 60 to 69 in good health.

DNA for the CDR3: TGCAGTGCTCCGACTAGCGGGGCAGAGACCCAGTACTTC. Translated, it gives CSAPTSGAETQYF. The chain combines TRBV20-1 with TRBJ2-5, with 11 bases aligning to TRBD2. This CDR3 has 13 residues. V shed 5 bases and J 4 bases; nucleotides not matched to a gene: 3. Germline CDR1 reads DFQATT; CDR2 reads SNEGSKA (reference sequence).